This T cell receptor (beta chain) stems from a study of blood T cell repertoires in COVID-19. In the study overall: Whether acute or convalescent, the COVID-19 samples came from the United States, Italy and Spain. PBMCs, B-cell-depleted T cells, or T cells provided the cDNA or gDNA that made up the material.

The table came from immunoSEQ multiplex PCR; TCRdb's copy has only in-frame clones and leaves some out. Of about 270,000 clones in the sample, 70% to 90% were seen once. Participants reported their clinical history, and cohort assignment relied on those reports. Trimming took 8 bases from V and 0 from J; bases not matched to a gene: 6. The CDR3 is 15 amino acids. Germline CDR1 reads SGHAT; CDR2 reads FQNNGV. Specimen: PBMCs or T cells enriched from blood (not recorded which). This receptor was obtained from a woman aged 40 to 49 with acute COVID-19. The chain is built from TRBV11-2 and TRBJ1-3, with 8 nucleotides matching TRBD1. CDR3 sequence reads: CASSPGGDSGNTIYF. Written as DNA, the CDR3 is TGTGCCAGCTCCCCAGGGGGCGACTCTGGAAACACCATATATTTT.